The 18 T cell receptor beta chains below all came from one sample that was sequenced in a study of CD8+ T cells in alopecia areata. Described treatment: oral pan-JAK inhibitor, 5-10 mg twice daily. Extracted RNA was reverse transcribed, and the resulting cDNA served as sequencing template. The method was immunoSEQ multiplex PCR; TCRdb's version includes in-frame clones alone and lacks a portion of them. Of under 150,000 clones in the sample, more than 40% were seen once. Material: CD4+ T cells sorted from blood, obtained at week 4, from a patient treated with tofacitinib. These receptor sequences come from a human donor with alopecia areata.

The chain joins TRBV30 to TRBJ1-5, with D maybe TRBD1 (6 bases). Germline V gene data show CDR1 as GTSNPN and CDR2 as SVGIG (reference sequence). The V and J ends lost 0 bases and 1 base respectively, with 13 bases between them. The CDR3 length is 16 residues. CDR3 sequence: CAWSVWRGGSNQPQHF. CDR3 sequence (DNA): TGTGCCTGGAGTGTATGGAGGGGGGGGAGCAATCAGCCCCAGCATTTT.

This chain uses TRBV27 with TRBJ1-1; D uncertain. Germline lookup yields CDR1 MNHEY and CDR2 SMNVEV (reference sequence). The CDR3 runs to 13 residues. The V end was cut by 0 bases, the J end by 4 bases, with 6 bases between. CDR3 DNA sequence: TGTGCCAGCAGTTTATCGGCGTCCACTGAAGCTTTCTTT. Its translation: CASSLSASTEAFF.

This clone has more than one count but fewer than ten. The CDR3 loop reads CASSRGSLDSNQPQHF. The CDR3 DNA reads TGTGCCAGCAGCAGAGGATCCTTAGATTCAAATCAGCCCCAGCATTTT. The chain links TRBV21-1 to TRBJ1-5. TRBV21-1 is noted as a pseudogene. The length of the CDR3 is 16 residues.

This clone was counted many times. CDR3 DNA: TGCAGCGTTGATACTTCTGGGGCCAACGTCCTGACTTTC. Protein: CSVDTSGANVLTF. V usage is TRBV29-1 and J usage is TRBJ2-6; D unclear. The CDR3 runs 13 residues. V was shortened by 3 bases and J by 1 base, with 4 bases between the two germline ends. Germline CDR1 reads SQVTM; CDR2 reads ANQGSEA.

This clone was observed a few times. V and J are TRBV11-2 and TRBJ2-5; no clear D gene. CDR1 SGHAT and CDR2 FQNNGV come from the germline V gene. The CDR3 loop spans 12 amino acids. V was trimmed by 3 bases and J by 5 bases, leaving 7 bases between them. In nucleotides, the CDR3 is TGTGCCAGCAGCTTTGTGAGGGAGACCCAGTACTTC. Residues: CASSFVRETQYF.

The rearrangement links TRBV30 to TRBJ2-2, with D perhaps TRBD2 (5 bases). Trimming cost V 4 bases and J 8 bases, with 14 bases left between them. CDR3 length: 13 residues. CDR1 is GTSNPN and CDR2 is SVGIG in the germline V gene (reference sequence). CDR3: CAWTTNRGGELFF. In DNA, the CDR3 is TGTGCCTGGACCACGAACCGAGGGGGGGAGCTGTTTTTT. Complete variable domain (other parts from reference TRBV30 and TRBJ2-2): SQTIHQWPATLVQPVGSPLSLECTVEGTSNPNLYWYRQAAGRGLQLLFYSVGIGQISSEVPQNLSASRPQDRQFILSSKKLLLSDSGFYLCAWTTNRGGELFFGEGSRLTVL.

This chain connects TRBV25-1 to TRBJ2-7; D gene unclear. The CDR3 length is 11 residues. Trimming removed 5 bases from V and 1 base from J, with 3 bases in between. Germline CDR1 reads MGHDK; CDR2 reads SYGVNS. The CDR3 protein is CASSTSYEQYF. In nucleotides, the CDR3 is TGTGCCAGCAGTACATCCTACGAGCAGTACTTC.

V and J are TRBV7-9 and TRBJ2-5; 7 positions match TRBD1. Germline values: CDR1 SEHNR, CDR2 FQNEAQ (reference sequence). V gave up 1 base and J gave up 0 bases; unmatched junction bases: 2. This CDR3 has 15 amino acids. CDR3 protein: CASSLGGQYQETQYF. The CDR3 coding sequence is TGTGCCAGCAGCTTAGGGGGACAGTACCAAGAGACCCAGTACTTC.

V is TRBV6-5 and J is TRBJ1-3; tentatively, D is TRBD1 (6 bases). Germline CDR1 reads MNHEY; CDR2 reads SVGAGI. The CDR3 extends over 14 amino acids. V lost 6 bases to trimming and J lost 0 bases, with 9 bases between them. CDR3 protein: CASSWTVSGNTIYF. The CDR3 DNA sequence: TGTGCCAGCAGCTGGACAGTCTCTGGAAACACCATATATTTT.

This rearrangement joins TRBV29-1 to TRBJ1-1; 8 positions match TRBD1. CDR3 length: 14 residues. V was pared by 7 bases and J by 5 bases, with 12 bases of the junction left unmatched. The germline gives CDR1 SQVTM, CDR2 ANQGSEA. CDR3 in DNA: TGCAGCGCTGAGGACAGGGCGCGAGGGACTGAAGCTTTCTTT. Translating gives CSAEDRARGTEAFF.

The V and J genes are TRBV9 and TRBJ1-1; TRBD1 might be the D (5 bases). CDR1 SGDLS and CDR2 YYNGEE come from the germline V gene. Deletions cut 0 bases from V and 7 bases from J, with 16 bases between. The CDR3 runs 15 residues. In DNA form, the CDR3 reads TGTGCCAGCAGCGTAGAGCCCAGGGTAAAAGGTGAAGCTTTCTTT. Amino acid sequence: CASSVEPRVKGEAFF.

This clone occurred a few times. The rearrangement links TRBV5-4 to TRBJ2-1; TRBD2 might be the D (5 bases). Germline V gene lookup returns CDR1 SGHNT and CDR2 YYREEE (reference sequence). The CDR3 contains 13 residues. Trimming took off 2 bases at V and 4 bases at J, with 7 bases between the two ends. The CDR3 here is CASSFGEYNEQFF. CDR3 nucleotides: TGTGCCAGCAGCTTTGGGGAGTACAATGAGCAGTTCTTC.

J is TRBJ2-1 and V is TRBV27, with 8 bases that match TRBD1. V shed 8 bases and J 6 bases; nucleotides not matched to a gene: 15. Germline V gene sequence: CDR1 MNHEY, CDR2 SMNVEV (reference sequence). CDR3 length: 16 residues. CDR3: CASGDFRWGQVNEQFF. The CDR3 bases are TGTGCCAGCGGTGACTTCCGGTGGGGACAGGTCAATGAGCAGTTCTTC.

Turning to this clone: This CDR3 is also generated by other DNA sequences in the sample. V usage is TRBV30 and J usage is TRBJ2-7; D is uncertain. Per germline, CDR1 GTSNPN and CDR2 SVGIG (reference sequence). The germline V and J ends were trimmed by 1 base and 4 bases, with 5 bases remaining between them. CDR3 length: 11 residues. The CDR3 is CAWSGVYEQYF. In DNA, the CDR3 is TGTGCCTGGAGTGGGGTGTACGAGCAGTACTTC.

This clone was seen more than once but under ten times. CDR3 in amino acids: CAFDGGFSQPQHF. The CDR3 DNA reads as TGTGCTTTTGACGGGGGGTTCAGTCAGCCCCAGCATTTT. This chain joins TRBV30 and TRBJ1-5; possibly TRBD1 for D (5 bases). The CDR3 runs to 13 residues. Germline V gene data show CDR1 as GTSNPN and CDR2 as SVGIG (reference sequence). Looking up the rest from reference TRBV30 and TRBJ1-5 gives the full variable domain: SQTIHQWPATLVQPVGSPLSLECTVEGTSNPNLYWYRQAAGRGLQLLFYSVGIGQISSEVPQNLSASRPQDRQFILSSKKLLLSDSGFYLCAFDGGFSQPQHFGDGTRLSIL.

This chain connects TRBV5-1 to TRBJ2-7, with TRBD2 identical over 7 bases. There are 16 residues in the CDR3. The V gene end was trimmed by 4 bases and the J gene end by 1 base; junction bases not matched to a gene: 11. Germline CDR1 SGHRS, CDR2 YFSETQ. CDR3 in amino acids: CASSPFGRGISYEQYF. Here the CDR3 DNA reads TGCGCCAGCAGCCCGTTTGGGCGGGGGATTTCCTACGAGCAGTACTTC.

This clone was seen more than once but under ten times. The gene calls are TRBV14 and TRBJ2-1, with D maybe TRBD2 (6 bases). V lost 1 base to trimming and J lost 8 bases, with 15 bases between them. The length of the CDR3 is 15 residues. Germline-derived CDR1 and CDR2 are SGHDN and FVKESK. The CDR3 region has the DNA TGTGCCAGCAGCCAAGGGACGGGAGTGTCCGATGAGCAGTTCTTC. Translation: CASSQGTGVSDEQFF.

CDR3 loop: CASKESTWAGELFF. CDR3 nucleotide sequence: TGTGCCAGCAAGGAATCAACGTGGGCCGGGGAGCTGTTTTTT. The chain recombines TRBV6-1 with TRBJ2-2; D is undetermined. The CDR3 is 14 amino acids. Germline lookup yields CDR1 MNHNS and CDR2 SASEGT. Deletions cut 7 bases from V and 6 bases from J, with 15 bases between.